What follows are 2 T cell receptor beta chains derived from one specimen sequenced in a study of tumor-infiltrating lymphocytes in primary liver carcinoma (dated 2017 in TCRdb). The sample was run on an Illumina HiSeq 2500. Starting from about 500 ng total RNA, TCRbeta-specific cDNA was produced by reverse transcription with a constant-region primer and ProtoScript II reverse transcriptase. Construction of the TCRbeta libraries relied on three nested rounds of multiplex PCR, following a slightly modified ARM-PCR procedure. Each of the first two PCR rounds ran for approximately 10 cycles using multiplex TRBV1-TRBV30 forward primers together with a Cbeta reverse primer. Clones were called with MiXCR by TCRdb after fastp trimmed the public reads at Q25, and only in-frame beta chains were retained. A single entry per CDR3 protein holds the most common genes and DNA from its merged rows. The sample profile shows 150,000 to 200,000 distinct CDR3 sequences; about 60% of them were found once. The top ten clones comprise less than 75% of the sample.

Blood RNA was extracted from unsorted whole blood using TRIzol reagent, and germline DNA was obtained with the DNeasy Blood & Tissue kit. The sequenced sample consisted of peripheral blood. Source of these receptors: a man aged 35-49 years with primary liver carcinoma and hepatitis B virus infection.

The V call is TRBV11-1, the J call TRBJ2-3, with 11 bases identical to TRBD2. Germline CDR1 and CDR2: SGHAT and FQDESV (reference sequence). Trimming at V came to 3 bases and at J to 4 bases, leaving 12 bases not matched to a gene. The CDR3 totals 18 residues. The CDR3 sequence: CASSLIGTSGPWADTQYF. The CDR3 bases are TGTGCCAGCAGCTTGATCGGGACTAGCGGCCCATGGGCAGATACGCAGTATTTT.

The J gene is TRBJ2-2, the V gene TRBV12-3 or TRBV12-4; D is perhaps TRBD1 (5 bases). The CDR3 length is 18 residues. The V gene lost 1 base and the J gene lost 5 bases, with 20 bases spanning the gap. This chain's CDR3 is CASSLVSARVLMTGELFF. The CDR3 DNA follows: TGTGCCAGCAGTTTAGTCTCGGCCAGGGTTCTGATGACCGGGGAGCTGTTTTTT.